This passage covers 13 T cell receptor beta chains from one sample sequenced in a study of blood T cell repertoires in COVID-19. Assay: immunoSEQ multiplex PCR; the TCRdb copy retains only in-frame clones and omits some. The table includes roughly 250,000 clones, roughly 88% detected once. Material: PBMCs or T cells enriched from blood (not recorded which). Receptors were obtained from a woman aged 40 to 50 with acute COVID-19.

V and J are TRBV9 and TRBJ2-7, with 9 bases aligning to TRBD2. Germline lookup yields CDR1 SGDLS and CDR2 YYNGEE. CDR3 length equals 13 residues. V shed 4 bases, J shed 5 bases, and the junction held 4 bases outside the gene matches. The CDR3 loop reads CASSPTSGHEQYF. The CDR3 nucleotides are TGTGCCAGCAGCCCGACTAGCGGCCACGAGCAGTACTTC.

In the case of this clone: This sample also contains other DNA sequences that code for the same CDR3. The genes are TRBV18 and TRBJ2-7, with TRBD1 identical over 11 bases. Germline loops: CDR1 KGHSH, CDR2 LQKENI. V lost 2 bases, J lost 3 bases, and 0 bases stayed unmatched. The CDR3 length is 14 residues. The CDR3 nucleotides are TGTGCCAGCTCACCAGGGACAGGGGGCTACGAGCAGTACTTC. The encoded protein is CASSPGTGGYEQYF.

This clone occurred once. CDR3 amino acids: CASSLRGEQFF. The CDR3 DNA is TGTGCCAGCAGCCTCAGAGGGGAGCAGTTCTTC. This chain joins TRBV13 and TRBJ2-1, with D maybe TRBD2 (5 bases). This CDR3 has 11 residues. Germline CDR1 reads PRHDT; CDR2 reads FYEKMQ (reference sequence). The ends were cut back, 5 bases at V and 10 bases at J, with 9 bases in the middle.

The rearrangement uses TRBV5-1 and TRBJ2-6; D uncertain. Germline CDR1 and CDR2: SGHRS and YFSETQ. The CDR3 contains 16 residues. V was pared by 0 bases and J by 0 bases, with 7 bases between. The CDR3 sequence: CASSLGQASGANVLTF. Written as DNA, the CDR3 is TGCGCCAGCAGCTTGGGACAAGCCTCTGGGGCCAACGTCCTGACTTTC.

The count of this clone is one. The chain carries TRBV18 and TRBJ1-1; D uncertain. Per the germline V gene, CDR1 is KGHSH and CDR2 is LQKENI. V lost 2 bases to trimming and J lost 1 base, with 14 bases between them. This CDR3 is built from 16 residues. The CDR3 DNA sequence: TGTGCCAGCTCACCAGGCGGCTACGTGAAGAACACTGAAGCTTTCTTT. It yields the protein CASSPGGYVKNTEAFF.

The CDR3 reads CASSPPSTGSNYGYTF. The CDR3 region has the DNA TGTGCCAGCTCACCACCATCTACAGGATCTAACTATGGCTACACCTTC. The V call is TRBV18, the J call TRBJ1-2; D might be TRBD1 (5 bases). The CDR3 has 16 residues. V shed 0 bases and J shed 0 bases, with 11 bases lying between them. Germline V lookup: CDR1 KGHSH, CDR2 LQKENI.

V and J are TRBV6-5 and TRBJ2-4, with D uncertain. CDR3 length: 14 amino acids. The V end lost 0 bases, the J end lost 7 bases, and 10 bases lay between the germline ends. Germline-derived CDR1 and CDR2 are MNHEY and SVGAGI. The CDR3 sequence: CASSYSTSGNIQYF. The CDR3 bases are TGTGCCAGCAGTTACTCGACGTCCGGGAACATTCAGTACTTC.

The CDR3 DNA follows: TGTGCCTGGAGAACCGGACAGTCCACTGAAGCTTTCTTT. Protein sequence: CAWRTGQSTEAFF. V and J are TRBV30 and TRBJ1-1, with TRBD1 as a possible D gene (6 bases). Germline V gene data show CDR1 as GTSNPN and CDR2 as SVGIG (reference sequence). Trimming stripped 3 bases from V and 4 bases from J, with 12 bases between. The CDR3 is made up of 13 amino acids.

The chain has TRBV7-7 and TRBJ2-2; maybe TRBD1 (6 bases). V lost 5 bases to trimming and J lost 0 bases, with 19 bases between them. CDR1 is SSHAT and CDR2 is FNYEAQ in the germline V gene (reference sequence). CDR3 size: 18 residues. In DNA, the CDR3 is TGTGCCAGCAGCCCTGGGACACCGGAGAGCGCGAACACCGGGGAGCTGTTTTTT. Translated, it gives CASSPGTPESANTGELFF. Drawing the rest from reference TRBV7-7 and TRBJ2-2, the complete variable domain is GAGVSQSPRYKVTKRGQDVTLRCDPISSHATLYWYQQALGQGPEFLTYFNYEAQPDKSGLPSDRFSAERPEGSISTLTIQRTEQRDSAMYRCASSPGTPESANTGELFFGEGSRLTVL.

The CDR3, as DNA: TGCGCCAGCAGCCAAAACCGGGAACGGGATTCACCCCTCCACTTT. Translating it yields CASSQNRERDSPLHF. The chain uses TRBV4-1 and TRBJ1-6; no clear D gene. The V end lost 2 bases, the J end lost 8 bases, and 13 bases lay between the germline ends. This CDR3 has 15 residues. The germline CDR1 and CDR2 sequences are MGHRA and YSYEKL.

The rearrangement joins TRBV5-4 to TRBJ2-1, with D perhaps matching TRBD2 (6 bases). The germline V gene encodes CDR1 SGHNT and CDR2 YYREEE (reference sequence). This CDR3 has 16 residues. Trimming left V 0 bases short and J 6 bases short, with 16 bases between. CDR3 sequence (DNA): TGTGCCAGCAGCTTGGGTCCGGGGAGGTGGACCAATGAGCAGTTCTTC. Its protein product is CASSLGPGRWTNEQFF.

This rearrangement joins TRBV24-1 to TRBJ2-2; a weak D match, TRBD2 (6 bases). There are 17 residues in the CDR3. Germline CDR1 reads KGHDR; CDR2 reads SFDVKD. V lost 5 bases and J 10 bases, leaving 25 bases between the germline ends. The CDR3 reads CATSGRGPLHRSTELFF. Here the CDR3 DNA reads TGTGCCACCAGTGGGCGGGGACCCCTCCATAGGAGTACGGAGCTGTTTTTT.

The chain employs TRBV11-3 and TRBJ2-1; TRBD2 aligns across 7 bases. The CDR3 runs to 15 residues. Germline V gene sequence: CDR1 SGHNT, CDR2 YENEEA. V was pared by 5 bases and J by 6 bases, with 10 bases of the junction left unmatched. The CDR3 region has the DNA TGTGCCAGCAGCGTTACCGGGACTAATCGCAATGAGCAGTTCTTC. Translating gives CASSVTGTNRNEQFF. The variable domain in full, with the rest retrieved from reference TRBV11-3 and TRBJ2-1, is EAGVVQSPRYKIIEKKQPVAFWCNPISGHNTLYWYLQNLGQGPELLIRYENEEAVDDSQLPKDRFSAERLKGVDSTLKIQPAELGDSAVYLCASSVTGTNRNEQFFGPGTRLTVL.